This passage covers 22 T cell receptor beta chains from one sample sequenced in a study of blood T cell repertoires in COVID-19. Data came from immunoSEQ multiplex PCR; TCRdb stores just in-frame clones and leaves some out. The table lists approximately 85,000 clones, about nine tenths of them singletons. The sequenced material came from peripheral blood. These receptors originate from a woman aged 45-60 years with active or convalescent COVID-19.

The chain uses TRBV6-5 and TRBJ1-1, with a tentative D call TRBD1 (6 bases). Germline V lookup: CDR1 MNHEY, CDR2 SVGAGI. The V end lost 5 bases, the J end lost 3 bases, and 16 bases lay between the germline ends. This CDR3 comprises 15 residues. CDR3 nucleotide sequence: TGTGCCAGCAGTCCCGGACAGACCCGGGACACTGAAGCTTTCTTT. Translation gives CASSPGQTRDTEAFF.

The chain joins TRBV11-3 to TRBJ2-2, with unresolved D. There are 12 residues in the CDR3. In germline, CDR1 is SGHNT, CDR2 YENEEA. The V end lost 1 base, the J end lost 7 bases, and 4 bases lay between the germline ends. The CDR3 coding sequence is TGTGCCAGCAGCTTAGTTAACGGGGAGCTGTTTTTT. Translating it yields CASSLVNGELFF.

V is TRBV5-4 and J is TRBJ1-6; 8 bases agree with TRBD1. The ends lost 5 bases at V and 5 bases at J; junction bases unmatched: 6. This CDR3 spans 15 amino acids. The germline V gene encodes CDR1 SGHNT and CDR2 YYREEE (reference sequence). CDR3: CASRSGGGHNSPLHF. As DNA, the CDR3 is TGTGCCAGCAGGTCAGGGGGCGGACATAATTCACCCCTCCACTTT.

V gene TRBV5-6 combines with J gene TRBJ1-3; 7 bases agree with TRBD1. Germline V gives CDR1 SGHDT, CDR2 YYEEEE. After removal of 2 bases from V and 2 bases from J, the junction contained 4 bases not matched to a gene. The CDR3 contains 15 residues. The CDR3, as DNA: TGTGCCAGCAGCTTTGGAGACAGGGCTGGAAACACCATATATTTT. This gives the protein CASSFGDRAGNTIYF.

This clone was observed a single time. The chain uses TRBV11-3 and TRBJ2-3; D gene uncertain. V was shortened by 3 bases and J by 1 base, with 11 bases between the two germline ends. Germline CDR1 and CDR2: SGHNT and YENEEA. The CDR3 totals 15 residues. The CDR3 DNA reads TGTGCCAGCAGCTTCGGTAGTATGGGCACAGATACGCAGTATTTT. It specifies CASSFGSMGTDTQYF.

This rearrangement joins TRBV11-2 to TRBJ1-1; TRBD1 aligns across 7 bases. The CDR3 loop spans 15 amino acids. V dropped 4 bases and J dropped 1; count of bases not matched to a gene: 6. Germline V gene lookup returns CDR1 SGHAT and CDR2 FQNNGV. CDR3 sequence reads: CASSSTGPRNTEAFF. In DNA form, the CDR3 reads TGTGCCAGCAGCTCGACAGGGCCTAGGAACACTGAAGCTTTCTTT.

A few counts support this clone. The chain couples TRBV3-1 (or the pseudogene TRBV3-2) to TRBJ1-2; TRBD1 matches 9 bases. Germline V gives CDR1 LGHDT, CDR2 YNNKEL (reference sequence). The CDR3 has 14 amino acids. V lost 3 bases to trimming and J lost 6 bases; unmatched junction nucleotides: 5. The CDR3 is CASSHLQGANGYTF. DNA for the CDR3: TGTGCCAGCAGCCACCTACAGGGGGCGAATGGCTACACCTTC.

This clone was detected once. V and J are TRBV14 and TRBJ2-1; no clear D. The CDR3 is 14 amino acids. The germline gives CDR1 SGHDN, CDR2 FVKESK. Trimming removed 5 bases at V and 0 bases at J, with 8 bases between. CDR3 region: CASSETDSYNEQFF. In DNA form, the CDR3 reads TGTGCCAGCAGCGAAACAGACTCCTACAATGAGCAGTTCTTC.

The J gene is TRBJ1-6, the V gene TRBV14; a weak D match, TRBD1 (6 bases). The CDR3 covers 14 residues. Germline values: CDR1 SGHDN, CDR2 FVKESK. Trimming removed 3 bases at V and 4 bases at J, with 7 bases between. CDR3 sequence: CASSHTGYNSPLHF. CDR3 sequence (DNA): TGTGCCAGCAGCCACACAGGGTATAATTCACCCCTCCACTTT.

This rearrangement joins TRBV6-5 to TRBJ1-1, with TRBD1 matching 8 bases. After removal of 6 bases from V and 0 bases from J, the junction contained 3 bases not matched to a gene. The CDR3 has 14 residues. The germline CDR1 and CDR2 sequences are MNHEY and SVGAGI. The CDR3: CASRRQGMNTEAFF. CDR3 coding DNA: TGTGCCAGCAGGAGACAGGGGATGAACACTGAAGCTTTCTTT.

The rearrangement joins TRBV9 to TRBJ2-3; 10 bases are a match to TRBD2. CDR1 and CDR2 from the germline V gene are SGDLS and YYNGEE. This CDR3 region has 16 residues. J gave up 10 bases and V 4 bases, and 15 bases lay outside the gene matches. The CDR3 sequence is CASSPEGVAGGRAQYF. For the CDR3, the DNA is TGTGCCAGCAGCCCCGAGGGGGTAGCGGGGGGTAGGGCGCAGTATTTT.

The chain uses TRBV7-6 and TRBJ2-7; 7 bases are a match to TRBD1. CDR3 size: 14 residues. Germline assignment: CDR1 SGHVS and CDR2 FNYEAQ. V lost 5 bases and J lost 5; bases outside the gene matches: 9. The CDR3 protein is CASSPATGDHEQYF. CDR3 coding DNA: TGTGCCAGCAGCCCAGCTACAGGGGACCACGAGCAGTACTTC.

A few counts support this clone. The chain employs TRBV7-9 and TRBJ2-7, with 13 bases that match TRBD2. The V and J ends lost 6 bases and 2 bases, in that order; junction bases with no gene match: 4. This CDR3 has 15 amino acids. Germline loops: CDR1 SEHNR, CDR2 FQNEAQ (reference sequence). The CDR3 DNA sequence: TGTGCCAGCAGTCGGACTAGCGGGGGTGCCTACGAGCAGTACTTC. This codes for CASSRTSGGAYEQYF.

The chain joins TRBV21-1 to TRBJ1-3. TRBV21-1 has pseudogene status. The CDR3 is 17 residues long. The CDR3 DNA follows: TGTGCCAGCGTCCCAATTTGGGGGGTTCGGTCTGGAAACACCATATATTTT. Amino acid sequence: CASVPIWGVRSGNTIYF.

The rearrangement links TRBV30 to TRBJ2-7, with D unclear. The germline gives CDR1 GTSNPN, CDR2 SVGIG (reference sequence). Trimming took off 4 bases at V and 3 bases at J, with 10 bases between the two ends. The CDR3 runs to 12 residues. The CDR3 spells CAWMFPNYEQYF. DNA of the CDR3: TGTGCCTGGATGTTCCCCAACTACGAGCAGTACTTC. Using reference TRBV30 and TRBJ2-7 for the parts outside the CDR3, the full variable domain is SQTIHQWPATLVQPVGSPLSLECTVEGTSNPNLYWYRQAAGRGLQLLFYSVGIGQISSEVPQNLSASRPQDRQFILSSKKLLLSDSGFYLCAWMFPNYEQYFGPGTRLTVT.

Concerning this clone itself: Other DNA variants within this sample encode the same CDR3. The chain employs TRBV10-3 and TRBJ1-2; a possible D gene is TRBD1 (5 bases). Trimming took 0 bases from V and 6 from J, leaving 11 bases between them. Germline-derived CDR1 and CDR2 are ENHRY and SYGVKD. This CDR3 contains 14 residues. CDR3 region: CAISESGGDHGYTF. In DNA, the CDR3 is TGTGCCATCAGTGAGTCGGGGGGTGACCATGGCTACACCTTC.

This chain uses TRBV7-6 with TRBJ1-3; 8 bases line up with TRBD1. Germline CDR1 SGHVS, CDR2 FNYEAQ. The CDR3 consists of 15 residues. Trimming took 4 bases from V and 3 from J; bases not matched to a gene: 5. The CDR3, as DNA: TGTGCCAGCAGCTCAACAGGGGGGCTTGGAAACACCATATATTTT. Residues: CASSSTGGLGNTIYF. Full variable domain (missing parts from reference TRBV7-6 and TRBJ1-3): GAGVSQSPRYKVTKRGQDVALRCDPISGHVSLYWYRQALGQGPEFLTYFNYEAQQDKSGLPNDRFSAERPEGSISTLTIQRTEQRDSAMYRCASSSTGGLGNTIYFGEGSWLTVV.

In its sample, this clone was seen once. This chain joins TRBV30 and TRBJ1-2; no clear D. Germline V gene sequence: CDR1 GTSNPN, CDR2 SVGIG (reference sequence). The CDR3 totals 11 residues. V was clipped by 3 bases and J by 9 bases, with 11 bases between them. The CDR3 region is CAWRGLSSYTF. The DNA for the CDR3 is TGTGCCTGGAGAGGACTTAGCAGCTACACCTTC.

This chain joins TRBV15 and TRBJ1-5; maybe TRBD1 (6 bases). The ends were cut back, 0 bases at V and 10 bases at J, with 19 bases in the middle. The CDR3 contains 16 residues. CDR1 and CDR2 from the germline V gene are LNHNV and YYDKDF (reference sequence). The CDR3 spells CATSRDLDSSLGPQHF. CDR3 bases: TGTGCCACCAGCAGAGATTTGGACAGCTCCTTGGGACCCCAGCATTTT.

This clone was seen only once. The V gene is TRBV4-3, the J gene TRBJ1-2; D possibly corresponds to TRBD1 (6 bases). The CDR3 has 16 residues. V lost 1 base and J lost 6, with 18 bases in between. Germline CDR1 and CDR2: LGHNA and YSLEER. CDR3 residues: CASSQGRGPVRDGYTF. In DNA, the CDR3 is TGCGCCAGCAGCCAAGGCAGGGGCCCGGTGCGGGATGGCTACACCTTC.

Here the CDR3 DNA reads TGTGCCAGCAACCCACGGGGGGATCAGCCCCAGCATTTT. It encodes CASNPRGDQPQHF. V and J are TRBV12-3 or TRBV12-4 and TRBJ1-5; maybe TRBD1 (5 bases). The V end was cut by 7 bases, the J end by 5 bases, with 12 bases between. This CDR3 has 13 amino acids.

For the CDR3, the DNA is TGTGCCACCAGCACGAGGAGACAGGGTACCTACGAGCAGTACTTC. As protein: CATSTRRQGTYEQYF. This chain links TRBV15 with TRBJ2-7, with TRBD1 matching over 7 bases. Trimming removed 4 bases from V and 2 bases from J; junction bases left unmatched: 8. From germline, CDR1 is LNHNV and CDR2 YYDKDF (reference sequence). This CDR3 comprises 15 residues.